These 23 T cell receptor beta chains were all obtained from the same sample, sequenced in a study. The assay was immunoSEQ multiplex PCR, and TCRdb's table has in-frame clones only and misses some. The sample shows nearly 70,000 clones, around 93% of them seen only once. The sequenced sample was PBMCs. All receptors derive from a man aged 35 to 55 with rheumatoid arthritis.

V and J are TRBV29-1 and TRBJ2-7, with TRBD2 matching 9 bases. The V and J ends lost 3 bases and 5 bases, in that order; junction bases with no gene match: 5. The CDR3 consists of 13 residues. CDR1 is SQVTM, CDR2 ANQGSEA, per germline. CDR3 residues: CSVEAGGPHEQYF. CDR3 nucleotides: TGCAGCGTTGAGGCGGGAGGGCCCCACGAGCAGTACTTC.

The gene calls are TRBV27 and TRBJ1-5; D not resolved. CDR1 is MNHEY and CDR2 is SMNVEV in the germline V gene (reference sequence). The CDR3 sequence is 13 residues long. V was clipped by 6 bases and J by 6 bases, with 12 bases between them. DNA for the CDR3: TGTGCCAGCAGCTGGGTCATAGGTCAGCCCCAGCATTTT. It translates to CASSWVIGQPQHF.

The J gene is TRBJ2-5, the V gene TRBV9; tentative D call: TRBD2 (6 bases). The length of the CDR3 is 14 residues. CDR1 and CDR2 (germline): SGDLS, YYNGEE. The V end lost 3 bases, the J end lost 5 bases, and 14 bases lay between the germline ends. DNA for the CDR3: TGTGCCAGCAGCGATGGGTCCGGAGGGGAGACCCAGTACTTC. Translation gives CASSDGSGGETQYF.

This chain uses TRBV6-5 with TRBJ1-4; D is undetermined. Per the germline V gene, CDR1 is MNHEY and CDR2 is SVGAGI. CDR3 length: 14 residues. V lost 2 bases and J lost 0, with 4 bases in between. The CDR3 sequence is CASSYQATNEKLFF. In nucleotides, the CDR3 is TGTGCCAGCAGTTACCAGGCAACTAATGAAAAACTGTTTTTT.

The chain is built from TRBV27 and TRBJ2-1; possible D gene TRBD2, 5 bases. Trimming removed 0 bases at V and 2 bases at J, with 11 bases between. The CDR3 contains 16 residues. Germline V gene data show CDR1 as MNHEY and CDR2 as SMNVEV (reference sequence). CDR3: CASSLSLAFTYNEQFF. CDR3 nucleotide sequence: TGTGCCAGCAGTTTATCCCTAGCCTTCACCTACAATGAGCAGTTCTTC.

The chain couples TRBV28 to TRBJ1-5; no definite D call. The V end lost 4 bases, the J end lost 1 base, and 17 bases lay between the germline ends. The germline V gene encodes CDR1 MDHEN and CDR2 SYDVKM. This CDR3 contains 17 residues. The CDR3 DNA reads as TGTGCCAGCAGTTCCGGGTGGGGAGACTTGAGCAATCAGCCCCAGCATTTT. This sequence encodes CASSSGWGDLSNQPQHF.

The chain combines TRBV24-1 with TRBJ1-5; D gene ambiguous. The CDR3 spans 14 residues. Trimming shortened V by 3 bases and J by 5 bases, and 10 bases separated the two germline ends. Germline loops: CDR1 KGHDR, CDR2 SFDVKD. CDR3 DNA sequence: TGTGCCACCAGTGATCAGGTTGAGGATCAGCCCCAGCATTTT. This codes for CATSDQVEDQPQHF.

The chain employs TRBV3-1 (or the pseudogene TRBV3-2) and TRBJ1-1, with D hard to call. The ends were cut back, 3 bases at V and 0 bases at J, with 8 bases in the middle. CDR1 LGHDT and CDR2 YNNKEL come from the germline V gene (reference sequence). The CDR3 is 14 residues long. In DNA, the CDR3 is TGTGCCAGCAGCCACTTAAACGTGAACACTGAAGCTTTCTTT. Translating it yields CASSHLNVNTEAFF.

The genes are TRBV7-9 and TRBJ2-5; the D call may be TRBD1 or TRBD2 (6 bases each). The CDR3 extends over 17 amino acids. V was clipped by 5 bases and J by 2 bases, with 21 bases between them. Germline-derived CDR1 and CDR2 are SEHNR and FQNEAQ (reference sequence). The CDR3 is CASSPDTGANTQETQYF. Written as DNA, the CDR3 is TGTGCCAGCAGCCCAGACACGGGGGCTAATACTCAAGAGACCCAGTACTTC.

This chain's CDR3 is CASSLTTLNTEAFF. CDR3 coding DNA: TGTGCCAGCAGCTTAACAACGCTGAACACTGAAGCTTTCTTT. This sequence joins TRBV5-5 and TRBJ1-1; D remains unclear. The germline CDR1 and CDR2 sequences are SGHKS and YYEKEE (reference sequence). The CDR3 is 14 residues long. V shed 2 bases and J shed 0 bases, with 8 bases lying between them.

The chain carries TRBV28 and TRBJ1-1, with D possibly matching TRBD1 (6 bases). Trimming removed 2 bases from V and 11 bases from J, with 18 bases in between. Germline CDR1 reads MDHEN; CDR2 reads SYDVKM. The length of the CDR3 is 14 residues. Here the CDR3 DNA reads TGTGCCAGCAGTTTACCAGTCAGGGGTCCGTCGGCTTTCTTT. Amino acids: CASSLPVRGPSAFF. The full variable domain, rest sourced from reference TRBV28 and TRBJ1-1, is DVKVTQSSRYLVKRTGEKVFLECVQDMDHENMFWYRQDPGLGLRLIYFSYDVKMKEKGDIPEGYSVSREKKERFSLILESASTNQTSMYLCASSLPVRGPSAFFGQGTRLTVV.

As DNA, the CDR3 is TGTGCCAGCAGCAGGCCGGGACGGGTGAATTCACCCCTCCACTTT. It translates to CASSRPGRVNSPLHF. This chain connects TRBV28 to TRBJ1-6; tentatively, D is TRBD1 (5 bases). V was trimmed by 6 bases and J by 7 bases, leaving 16 bases between them. Germline CDR1 reads MDHEN; CDR2 reads SYDVKM. The CDR3 spans 15 residues.

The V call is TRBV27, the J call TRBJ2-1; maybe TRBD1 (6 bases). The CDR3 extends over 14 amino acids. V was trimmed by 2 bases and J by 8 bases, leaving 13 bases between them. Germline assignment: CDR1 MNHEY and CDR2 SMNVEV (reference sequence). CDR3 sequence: CASSLTGYNDEQFF. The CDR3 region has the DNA TGTGCCAGCAGTTTAACAGGGTATAATGATGAGCAGTTCTTC.

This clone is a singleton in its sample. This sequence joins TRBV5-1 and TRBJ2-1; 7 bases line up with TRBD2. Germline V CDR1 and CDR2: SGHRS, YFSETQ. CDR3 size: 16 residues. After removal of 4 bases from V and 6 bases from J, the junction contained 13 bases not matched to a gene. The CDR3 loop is CASSRGDSGASNEQFF. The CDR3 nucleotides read TGCGCCAGCAGCCGGGGGGACTCCGGGGCGAGCAATGAGCAGTTCTTC.

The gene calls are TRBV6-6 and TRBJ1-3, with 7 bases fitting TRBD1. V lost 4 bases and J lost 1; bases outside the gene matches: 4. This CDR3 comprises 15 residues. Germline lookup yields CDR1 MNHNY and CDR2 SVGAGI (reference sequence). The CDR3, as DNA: TGTGCCAGCAGTTGGGGACAGATATCTGGAAACACCATATATTTT. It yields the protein CASSWGQISGNTIYF.

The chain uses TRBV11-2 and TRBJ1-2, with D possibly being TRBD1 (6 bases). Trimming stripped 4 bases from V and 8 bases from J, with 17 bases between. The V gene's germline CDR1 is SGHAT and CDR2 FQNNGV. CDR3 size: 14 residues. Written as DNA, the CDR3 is TGTGCCAGCAGCTCGCCCCGGGACATTCGCGGCTACACCTTC. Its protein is CASSSPRDIRGYTF. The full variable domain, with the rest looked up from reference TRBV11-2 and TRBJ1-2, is EAGVAQSPRYKIIEKRQSVAFWCNPISGHATLYWYQQILGQGPKLLIQFQNNGVVDDSQLPKDRFSAERLKGVDSTLKIQPAKLEDSAVYLCASSSPRDIRGYTFGSGTRLTVV.

CDR3 amino acids: CASSLDLNNGFGNTIYF. The CDR3 nucleotides are TGTGCCAGCAGCTTAGATCTTAATAATGGTTTTGGAAACACCATATATTTT. The J gene is TRBJ1-3, the V gene TRBV11-2, with D unclear. Germline V gene sequence: CDR1 SGHAT, CDR2 FQNNGV. The CDR3 is made up of 17 amino acids. The V gene lost 0 bases and the J gene lost 3 bases, with 15 bases spanning the gap.

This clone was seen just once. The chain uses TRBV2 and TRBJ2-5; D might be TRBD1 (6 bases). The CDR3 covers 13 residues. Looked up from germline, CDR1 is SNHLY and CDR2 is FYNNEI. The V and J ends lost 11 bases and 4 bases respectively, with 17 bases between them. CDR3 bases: TGTGCCCGCCCCGACACAGGGCTAGAGACCCAGTACTTC. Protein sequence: CARPDTGLETQYF.

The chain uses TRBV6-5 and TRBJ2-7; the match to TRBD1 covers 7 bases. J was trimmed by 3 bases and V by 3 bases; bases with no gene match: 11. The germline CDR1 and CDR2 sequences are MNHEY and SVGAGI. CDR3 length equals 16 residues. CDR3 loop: CASSYSLDRVNYEQYF. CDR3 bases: TGTGCCAGCAGTTATTCCCTCGACAGGGTGAACTACGAGCAGTACTTC.

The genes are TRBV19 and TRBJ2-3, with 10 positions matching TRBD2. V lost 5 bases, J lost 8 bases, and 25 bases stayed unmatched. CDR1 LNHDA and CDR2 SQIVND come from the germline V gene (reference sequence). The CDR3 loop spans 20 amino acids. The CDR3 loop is CASSVRRLAGAHSRPGTQYF. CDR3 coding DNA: TGTGCCAGTAGTGTTAGGCGGCTAGCGGGGGCCCATTCGAGGCCTGGTACGCAGTATTTT.

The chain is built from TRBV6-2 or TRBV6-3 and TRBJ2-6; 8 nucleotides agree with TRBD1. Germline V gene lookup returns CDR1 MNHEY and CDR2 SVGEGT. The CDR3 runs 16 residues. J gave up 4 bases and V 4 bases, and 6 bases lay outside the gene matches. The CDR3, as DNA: TGTGCCAGCAGTTTCGACAGGGGTTCAGGGGCCAACGTCCTGACTTTC. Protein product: CASSFDRGSGANVLTF.

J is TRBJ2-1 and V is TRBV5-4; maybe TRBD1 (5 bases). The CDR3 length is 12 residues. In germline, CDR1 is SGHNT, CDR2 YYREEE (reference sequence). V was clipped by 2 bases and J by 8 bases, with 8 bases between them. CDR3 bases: TGTGCCAGCAGCTTCACAGGACATGAGCAGTTCTTC. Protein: CASSFTGHEQFF. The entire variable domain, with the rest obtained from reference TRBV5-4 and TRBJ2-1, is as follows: ETGVTQSPTHLIKTRGQQVTLRCSSQSGHNTVSWYQQALGQGPQFIFQYYREEENGRGNFPPRFSGLQFPNYSSELNVNALELDDSALYLCASSFTGHEQFFGPGTRLTVL.

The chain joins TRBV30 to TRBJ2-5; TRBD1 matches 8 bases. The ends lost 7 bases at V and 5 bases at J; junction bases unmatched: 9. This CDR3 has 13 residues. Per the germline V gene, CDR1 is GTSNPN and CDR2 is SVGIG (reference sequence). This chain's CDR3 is CALLQGVVETQYF. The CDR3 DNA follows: TGTGCCTTACTACAGGGGGTCGTGGAGACCCAGTACTTC.